Given below is one T cell receptor (beta chain) in context. Its antigen remains undetermined. No quality values exist for individual bases; no much larger clone is one base distant. A total of 25 to 30 patients with locally advanced or metastatic urothelial carcinoma, treated at Memorial Sloan Kettering on a trial protocol, made up the cohort. Peripheral blood mononuclear cells were collected pretreatment and during treatment, with between 1 and 8 total time points per patient. The Qiagen DNeasy Blood extraction kit was used to purify genomic DNA from total PBMCs and tumor samples. PBMCs were collected pretreatment and during treatment and were isolated and stored as previously described. Synthetic TCR analog templates were spiked into each PCR so that absolute template abundance could be estimated from read counts. The immunoSEQ assay was used to amplify TCRbeta CDR3 regions from genomic DNA with bias-controlled V and J gene primers. Sequencing of rearranged TCRbeta segments was done at approximately 20X coverage. The paper's data handling went like this. Clustering was used to correct sequencing errors, and CDR3s were annotated against IMGT so that V, D and J genes could be assigned. Out-of-frame and stop-codon sequences were excluded, and only productive TCRbeta rearrangements were used in downstream analyses. To compute clonality, Shannon entropy was normalized by the log of the number of unique productive sequences and then subtracted from one. Fisher's exact test with Benjamini-Hochberg correction, at a threshold of adjusted p below 0.01, was used to find clones that differed between time points or between blood and tumor. The source is immuneACCESS, and TCRdb retained only in-frame sequences with V and J called. Part of the clones is not carried over; for the studies checked, unresolved V genes explain less than half of this, and the remainder is unexplained. V, J and clone size are taken as reported in that table, and D and trimming were inferred from the DNA itself. For this sample there are roughly 100,000 clones; about 85% appear just once. Together, the top ten hold 2.4% of the sample.

This specimen belongs to a study of PD-L1 blockade in urothelial cancer (dated by TCRdb to about 2017). The study in broad terms: Therapy was started in the mid-2010s for all patients, and atezolizumab 1,200 mg was administered intravenously every 3 weeks. Twenty-five of 29 patients were identified as males with urothelial cancer of bladder origin, and a prior smoking history was reported by 18 of 29 patients. Patients had an ECOG performance status of 0 or 1 and had received between 0 and 3 prior chemotherapy regimens. Blood samples were analyzed at two time points: 3 weeks after treatment start (second dose) and 6 weeks after treatment start. A median of around 150,000 T cells and roughly 80,000 unique TCRs was obtained from blood samples, and a median clonality of 0.080 was observed. Somatic, immune and clinical correlates of response to PD-L1 blockade with atezolizumab in urothelial cancer were the focus of an exploratory multi-omic analysis. TCR sequencing covered pretreatment tumor samples and matched, serially collected peripheral blood taken before and after atezolizumab treatment. Durable clinical benefit was defined as a progression-free survival longer than 6 months, and TCR features were additionally tested against progression-free survival and overall survival. In the same patients, pretreatment tumors underwent whole exome sequencing and RNA sequencing in addition to TCR sequencing. Nine patients achieved durable clinical benefit and about 22 did not. Twenty-nine patients had pretreatment blood TCR-seq, some 25 had at least one posttreatment blood collection, and some 25 had tumor TCR-seq.

Points the paper makes about the study in general: Greater expansion of tumor-associated TCR clones in peripheral blood 3 weeks after the start of treatment was observed in patients with durable benefit (n of about 21, p = 0.022). Improved progression-free and overall survival was associated with having pretreatment peripheral blood TCR clonality below the median. Because the sample size was small (n of about 30) and many exploratory analyses were performed, the results are intended to be hypothesis-generating.

There are 15 amino acids in the CDR3, from cysteine to phenylalanine inclusive. Just CDR3 DNA is preserved here, 45 bases in frame from base 1. Trimmed from V: 6 bases; trimmed from J: 0 bases; junction bases lacking a gene match: 5. The germline V gene sets CDR1 to MNHNS and CDR2 to SASEGT. Rearrangement joined TRBV6-1 to TRBJ1-3, and 7 junctional nucleotides match TRBD1. The sequences come from PBMCs, collected around atezolizumab (anti-PD-L1) treatment. This TCR derives from a man aged 45-65 years with urothelial cancer. The CDR3 corresponds to CASSRQGHSGNTIYF. The DNA sequence follows: TGTGCCAGCAGCCGACAGGGACACTCTGGAAACACCATATATTTT.